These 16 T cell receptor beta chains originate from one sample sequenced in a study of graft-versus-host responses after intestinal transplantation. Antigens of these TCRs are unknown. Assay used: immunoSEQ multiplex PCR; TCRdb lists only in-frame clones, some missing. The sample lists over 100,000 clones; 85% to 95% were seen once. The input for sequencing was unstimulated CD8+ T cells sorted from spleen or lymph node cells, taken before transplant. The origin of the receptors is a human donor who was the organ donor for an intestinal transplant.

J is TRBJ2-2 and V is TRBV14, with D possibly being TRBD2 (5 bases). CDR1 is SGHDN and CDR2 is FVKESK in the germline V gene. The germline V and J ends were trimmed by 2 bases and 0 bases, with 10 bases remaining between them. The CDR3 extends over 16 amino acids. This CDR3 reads CASSQFGLSNTGELFF. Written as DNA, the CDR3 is TGTGCCAGCAGCCAATTCGGACTTTCGAACACCGGGGAGCTGTTTTTT.

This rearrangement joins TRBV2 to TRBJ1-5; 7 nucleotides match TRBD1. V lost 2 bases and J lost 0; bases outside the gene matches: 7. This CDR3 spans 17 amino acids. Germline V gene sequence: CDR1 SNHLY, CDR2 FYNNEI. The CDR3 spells CASSEKGTAYSNQPQHF. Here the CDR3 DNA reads TGTGCCAGCAGTGAAAAGGGGACAGCATATAGCAATCAGCCCCAGCATTTT.

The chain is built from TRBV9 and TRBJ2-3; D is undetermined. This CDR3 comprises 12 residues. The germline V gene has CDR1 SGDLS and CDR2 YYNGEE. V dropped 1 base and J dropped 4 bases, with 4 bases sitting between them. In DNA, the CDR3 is TGTGCCAGCAGCGTACTAGCAGATACGCAGTATTTT. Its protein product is CASSVLADTQYF.

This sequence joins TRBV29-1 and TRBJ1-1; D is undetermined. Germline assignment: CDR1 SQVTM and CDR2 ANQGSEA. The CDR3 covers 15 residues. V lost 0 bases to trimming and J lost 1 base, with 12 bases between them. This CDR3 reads CSVEDVRRTNTEAFF. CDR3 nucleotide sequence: TGCAGCGTTGAAGATGTCAGACGGACGAACACTGAAGCTTTCTTT.

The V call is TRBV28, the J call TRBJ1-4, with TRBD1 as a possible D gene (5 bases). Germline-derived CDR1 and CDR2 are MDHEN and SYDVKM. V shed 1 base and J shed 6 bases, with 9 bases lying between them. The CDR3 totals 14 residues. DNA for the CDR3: TGTGCCAGCAGTTTATTGGGGGGGGATGAAAAACTGTTTTTT. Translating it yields CASSLLGGDEKLFF.

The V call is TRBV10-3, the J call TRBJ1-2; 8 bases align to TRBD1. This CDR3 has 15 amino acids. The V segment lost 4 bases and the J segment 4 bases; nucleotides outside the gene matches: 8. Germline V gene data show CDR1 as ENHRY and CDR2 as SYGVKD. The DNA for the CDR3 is TGTGCCATCAGTGCGGGCCAGGGGGCGGGCTATGGCTACACCTTC. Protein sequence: CAISAGQGAGYGYTF.

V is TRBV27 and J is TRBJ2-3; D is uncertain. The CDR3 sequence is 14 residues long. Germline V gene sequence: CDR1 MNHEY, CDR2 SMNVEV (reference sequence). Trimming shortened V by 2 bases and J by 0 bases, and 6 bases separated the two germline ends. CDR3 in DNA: TGTGCCAGCAGTTTAGTGGCTAGCACAGATACGCAGTATTTT. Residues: CASSLVASTDTQYF.

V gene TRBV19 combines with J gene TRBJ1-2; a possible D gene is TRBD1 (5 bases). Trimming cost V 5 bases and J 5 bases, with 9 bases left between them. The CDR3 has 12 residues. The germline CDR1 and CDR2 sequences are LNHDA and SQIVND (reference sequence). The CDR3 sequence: CASSPGAYGYTF. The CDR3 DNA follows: TGTGCCAGTAGTCCCGGGGCTTATGGCTACACCTTC.

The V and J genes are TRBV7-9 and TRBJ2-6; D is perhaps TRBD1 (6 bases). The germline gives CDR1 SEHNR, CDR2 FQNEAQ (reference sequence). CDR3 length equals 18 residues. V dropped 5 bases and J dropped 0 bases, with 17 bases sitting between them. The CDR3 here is CASSERTAGYSGANVLTF. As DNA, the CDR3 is TGTGCCAGCAGCGAGAGGACAGCCGGTTACTCTGGGGCCAACGTCCTGACTTTC.

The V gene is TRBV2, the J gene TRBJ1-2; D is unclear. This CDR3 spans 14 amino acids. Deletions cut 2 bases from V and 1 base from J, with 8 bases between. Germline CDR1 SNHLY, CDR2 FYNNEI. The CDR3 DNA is TGTGCCAGCAGTGAATCGTGCGGTAACTATGGCTACACCTTC. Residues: CASSESCGNYGYTF. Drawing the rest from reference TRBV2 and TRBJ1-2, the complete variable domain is EPEVTQTPSHQVTQMGQEVILRCVPISNHLYFYWYRQILGQKVEFLVSFYNNEISEKSEIFDDQFSVERPDGSNFTLKIRSTKLEDSAMYFCASSESCGNYGYTFGSGTRLTVV.

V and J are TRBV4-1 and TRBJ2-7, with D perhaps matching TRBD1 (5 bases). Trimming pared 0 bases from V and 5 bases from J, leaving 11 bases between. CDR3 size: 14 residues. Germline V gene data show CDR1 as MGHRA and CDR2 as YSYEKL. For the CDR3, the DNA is TGCGCCAGCAGCCAAGATCGGACACAAGACGAGCAGTACTTC. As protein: CASSQDRTQDEQYF.

The CDR3 DNA follows: TGTGCCAGCAGTTTAGAGGTACAGGGGGCATGGAATGAGCAGTTCTTC. It is translated as CASSLEVQGAWNEQFF. J is TRBJ2-1 and V is TRBV27, with TRBD1 identical over 9 bases. This CDR3 has 16 residues. After removal of 2 bases from V and 7 bases from J, the junction contained 9 bases not matched to a gene. The V gene's germline CDR1 is MNHEY and CDR2 SMNVEV (reference sequence).

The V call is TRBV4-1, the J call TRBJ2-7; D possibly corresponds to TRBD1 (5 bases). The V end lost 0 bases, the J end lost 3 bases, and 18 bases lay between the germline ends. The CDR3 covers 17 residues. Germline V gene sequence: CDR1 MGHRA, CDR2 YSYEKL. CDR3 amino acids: CASSQDTGPPLGYEQYF. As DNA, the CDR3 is TGCGCCAGCAGCCAAGATACAGGACCCCCCTTGGGCTACGAGCAGTACTTC.

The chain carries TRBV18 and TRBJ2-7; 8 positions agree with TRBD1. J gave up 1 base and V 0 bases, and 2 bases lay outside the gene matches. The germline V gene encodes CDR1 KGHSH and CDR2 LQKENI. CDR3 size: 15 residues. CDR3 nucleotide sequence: TGTGCCAGCTCACCACCGAGGACAGGGTCCTACGAGCAGTACTTC. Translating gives CASSPPRTGSYEQYF.

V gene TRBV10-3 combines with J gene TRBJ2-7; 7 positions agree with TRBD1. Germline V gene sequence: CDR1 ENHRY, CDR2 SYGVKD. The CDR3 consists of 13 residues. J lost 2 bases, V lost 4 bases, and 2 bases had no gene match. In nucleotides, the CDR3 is TGTGCCATCAGTGGTCAGGGGGCCTACGAGCAGTACTTC. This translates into CAISGQGAYEQYF.

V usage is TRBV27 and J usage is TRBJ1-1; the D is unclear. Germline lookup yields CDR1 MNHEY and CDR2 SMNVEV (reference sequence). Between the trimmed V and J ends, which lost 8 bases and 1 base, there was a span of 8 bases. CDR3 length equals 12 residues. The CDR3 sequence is CASGRQNTEAFF. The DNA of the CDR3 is TGTGCCAGCGGGCGTCAGAACACTGAAGCTTTCTTT.